A single sample is the source of the 31 T cell receptor beta chains below, sequenced in a study of vaccination and CD4 T cells after COVID-19. The Oncomine TCR Beta short-read assay sequenced DNA from cultured CD4+ T cells. TCRdb re-called the PCR reads through MiXCR, storing one row per CDR3 protein. The repertoire holds more than 20,000 distinct CDR3 sequences, with approximately 50% as singletons. Treatment described: roughly 10-day PBMC culture with coronavirus spike peptide pools or control peptides (ViraFEST assay). Their antigens remain unidentified. The sample taken for sequencing was CD4+ T cells from blood, cultured in vitro. The receptors were gathered from a human donor who had recovered from COVID-19.

This clonotype was detected a few times. This chain connects TRBV7-2 to TRBJ2-2; TRBD2 matches at 8 bases. V lost 2 bases, J lost 4 bases, and 12 bases stayed unmatched. The CDR3 consists of 18 residues. Germline loops: CDR1 SGHTA, CDR2 FQGNSA. The chain's CDR3 is CASSLIPLGGGTTGELFF. The CDR3 DNA sequence: TGTGCCAGCAGCTTAATACCCTTGGGCGGGGGGACCACCGGGGAGCTGTTTTTT.

The chain has TRBV20-1 and TRBJ2-2; D possibly corresponds to TRBD2 (6 bases). Germline CDR1 and CDR2: DFQATT and SNEGSKA (reference sequence). V dropped 4 bases and J dropped 6 bases, with 15 bases sitting between them. CDR3 length equals 14 residues. Here the CDR3 DNA reads TGCAGTGCTACCACGGCGGGAAGGTCCGGGGAGCTGTTTTTT. It specifies CSATTAGRSGELFF.

This chain joins TRBV7-9 and TRBJ2-1; TRBD2 aligns across 8 bases. The CDR3 has 16 amino acids. V gave up 3 bases and J gave up 2 bases; unmatched junction bases: 6. CDR1 and CDR2 from the germline V gene are SEHNR and FQNEAQ (reference sequence). CDR3 DNA: TGTGCCAGCAGCTTCCAGCGGGAGAATCCCTACAATGAGCAGTTCTTC. Amino acids: CASSFQRENPYNEQFF.

This sequence joins TRBV19 and TRBJ2-2; no definite D call. Germline-derived CDR1 and CDR2 are LNHDA and SQIVND (reference sequence). The length of the CDR3 is 14 residues. Trimming took off 8 bases at V and 1 base at J, with 11 bases between the two ends. This CDR3 reads CASGMSGNTGELFF. CDR3 in DNA: TGTGCCAGTGGGATGTCAGGGAACACCGGGGAGCTGTTTTTT.

The rearrangement joins TRBV7-8 to TRBJ1-4, with TRBD1 matching 9 bases. The J segment lost 5 bases and the V segment lost 2 bases, leaving 3 bases of the junction unmatched. CDR1 and CDR2 (germline): SGHVS, FQNEAQ. The CDR3 is 15 residues long. CDR3 sequence: CASSLMGQGNEKLFF. The CDR3 DNA reads as TGTGCCAGCAGCTTAATGGGACAGGGAAATGAAAAACTGTTTTTT.

This sequence joins TRBV12-3 or TRBV12-4 and TRBJ2-7; D call uncertain. V lost 3 bases and J 6 bases, leaving 12 bases between the germline ends. This CDR3 is 13 amino acids long. The CDR3 sequence is CASSFGLGFEQYF. The CDR3 DNA reads as TGTGCCAGCAGTTTCGGTCTGGGTTTCGAGCAGTACTTC.

This clonotype was recorded a few times. The chain employs TRBV2 and TRBJ2-1, with D hard to call. CDR1 is SNHLY and CDR2 is FYNNEI in the germline V gene. There are 13 residues in the CDR3. V was pared by 6 bases and J by 7 bases, with 13 bases between. CDR3 in amino acids: CASRAAYRNEQFF. The CDR3 nucleotides are TGTGCCAGCAGGGCAGCGTATCGGAATGAGCAGTTCTTC.

This sequence joins TRBV20-1 and TRBJ2-1, with a tentative D call TRBD2 (6 bases). The CDR3 length is 14 residues. The germline CDR1 and CDR2 sequences are DFQATT and SNEGSKA (reference sequence). The V end was cut by 5 bases, the J end by 8 bases, with 19 bases between. CDR3 bases: TGCAGTGCTCGCGGACTGGCGGGGTCCGATGAGCAGTTCTTC. This encodes CSARGLAGSDEQFF.

The V and J genes are TRBV19 and TRBJ1-2, with D maybe TRBD1 (5 bases). Trimming shortened V by 5 bases and J by 4 bases, and 20 bases separated the two germline ends. This CDR3 has 16 amino acids. Germline V gene sequence: CDR1 LNHDA, CDR2 SQIVND (reference sequence). The CDR3 region is CASSLGTAGSGYGYTF. Here the CDR3 DNA reads TGTGCCAGTAGTTTAGGGACGGCGGGATCGGGCTATGGCTACACCTTC.

This clonotype was observed a handful of times. V is TRBV19 and J is TRBJ2-7, with D possibly being TRBD1 or TRBD2 (5 bases each). Trimming cost V 6 bases and J 7 bases, with 10 bases left between them. Germline assignment: CDR1 LNHDA and CDR2 SQIVND (reference sequence). The CDR3 runs to 11 residues. CDR3 residues: CASRGTSEQYF. The CDR3 DNA follows: TGTGCCAGTAGGGGGACCTCTGAGCAGTACTTC. Drawing the rest from reference TRBV19 and TRBJ2-7, the complete variable domain is DGGITQSPKYLFRKEGQNVTLSCEQNLNHDAMYWYRQDPGQGLRLIYYSQIVNDFQKGDIAEGYSVSREKKESFPLTVTSAQKNPTAFYLCASRGTSEQYFGPGTRLTVT.

J is TRBJ2-7 and V is TRBV6-2 or TRBV6-3; maybe TRBD1 (5 bases). CDR1 and CDR2 (germline): MNHEY, SVGEGT. The CDR3 sequence is 12 residues long. V was clipped by 5 bases and J by 6 bases, with 11 bases between them. The CDR3 sequence is CASSQPRAEQYF. In nucleotides, the CDR3 is TGTGCCAGCAGTCAGCCCAGGGCCGAGCAGTACTTC.

The CDR3 DNA is TGTGCCAGCAGCCCGGGGGTAGCGGGAGCTCACGAGCAGTACTTC. Translated: CASSPGVAGAHEQYF. This chain uses TRBV6-1 with TRBJ2-7, with TRBD2 identical over 9 bases. V was clipped by 6 bases and J by 5 bases; unmatched bases: 11. Per germline, CDR1 MNHNS and CDR2 SASEGT. The CDR3 totals 15 residues.

The CDR3 spells CASSYSSLVPGQLFYGYTF. The CDR3 bases are TGTGCCAGCAGTTACTCGAGCCTAGTTCCGGGACAGCTATTCTATGGCTACACCTTC. The chain uses TRBV6-5 and TRBJ1-2, with 7 bases identical to TRBD1. CDR1 and CDR2 (germline): MNHEY, SVGAGI. This CDR3 has 19 amino acids. J gave up 4 bases and V 0 bases, and 17 bases lay outside the gene matches.

This clonotype has a handful of counts. The gene calls are TRBV7-2 and TRBJ1-1; 7 bases align to TRBD1. Germline lookup yields CDR1 SGHTA and CDR2 FQGNSA. The CDR3 totals 15 residues. V lost 3 bases to trimming and J lost 2 bases; unmatched junction nucleotides: 6. The CDR3 loop reads CASSLSTGVNTEAFF. CDR3 DNA: TGTGCCAGCAGCTTGAGTACAGGGGTCAACACTGAAGCTTTCTTT. Full variable domain (remainder filled in from reference TRBV7-2 and TRBJ1-1): GAGVSQSPSNKVTEKGKDVELRCDPISGHTALYWYRQSLGQGLEFLIYFQGNSAPDKSGLPSDRFSAERTGGSVSTLTIQRTQQEDSAVYLCASSLSTGVNTEAFFGQGTRLTVV.

Only a few counts were recorded for this clonotype. The rearrangement links TRBV7-2 to TRBJ2-3; D not certain. The V and J ends lost 1 base and 4 bases respectively, with 6 bases between them. In germline, CDR1 is SGHTA, CDR2 FQGNSA. The CDR3 has 13 amino acids. The CDR3 coding sequence is TGTGCCAGCAGCTTAGTAGACCCAGATACGCAGTATTTT. It yields the protein CASSLVDPDTQYF.

This clonotype is a singleton in its sample. This rearrangement joins TRBV7-9 to TRBJ2-5; TRBD1 matches 7 bases. Germline CDR1 is SEHNR and CDR2 is FQNEAQ (reference sequence). The CDR3 is 17 residues long. V lost 5 bases to trimming and J lost 5 bases; unmatched junction nucleotides: 17. The CDR3 spells CASSLGTNRGVGETQYF. In DNA, the CDR3 is TGTGCCAGCAGCCTCGGAACAAACAGGGGAGTCGGGGAGACCCAGTACTTC.

In this sample, this clonotype turned up a few times. This chain links TRBV7-2 with TRBJ1-6, with D tentatively TRBD1 (5 bases). Germline loops: CDR1 SGHTA, CDR2 FQGNSA. Trimming stripped 5 bases from V and 2 bases from J, with 13 bases between. This CDR3 is 16 amino acids long. CDR3: CASSPIGRAYNSPLHF. The CDR3 coding sequence is TGTGCCAGCAGCCCGATAGGCAGGGCCTATAATTCACCCCTCCACTTT.

The chain recombines TRBV12-3 or TRBV12-4 with TRBJ1-4; 7 bases map to TRBD1. The CDR3 spans 14 residues. V lost 1 base and J lost 8; bases outside the gene matches: 4. The CDR3 sequence: CASSLGQGEEKLFF. The CDR3 coding sequence is TGTGCCAGCAGTTTAGGACAGGGCGAGGAAAAACTGTTTTTT.

In its sample, this clonotype was seen a few times. V gene TRBV7-8 combines with J gene TRBJ1-5, with D tentatively TRBD1 (6 bases). CDR1 is SGHVS and CDR2 is FQNEAQ in the germline V gene. Trimming removed 8 bases at V and 0 bases at J, with 20 bases between. This CDR3 spans 17 amino acids. The CDR3 here is CASSGGAVLDSNQPQHF. The CDR3 DNA reads TGTGCCAGCTCCGGGGGGGCCGTCCTAGATAGCAATCAGCCCCAGCATTTT.

The rearrangement joins TRBV6-1 to TRBJ1-1; TRBD1 agrees at 7 bases. The CDR3 sequence is 14 residues long. The V gene end was trimmed by 5 bases and the J gene end by 5 bases; junction bases not matched to a gene: 8. Germline CDR1 reads MNHNS; CDR2 reads SASEGT. DNA of the CDR3: TGTGCCAGCAGTCTACAGGGGCTGGGGACTGAAGCTTTCTTT. It yields the protein CASSLQGLGTEAFF.

The rearrangement links TRBV19 to TRBJ2-6; no firm D call. The CDR3 loop spans 14 amino acids. Trimming pared 6 bases from V and 0 bases from J, leaving 6 bases between. In germline, CDR1 is LNHDA, CDR2 SQIVND (reference sequence). The CDR3: CASSLSSGANVLTF. Written as DNA, the CDR3 is TGTGCCAGTAGCCTGAGCTCTGGGGCCAACGTCCTGACTTTC.

This clonotype was seen just once. The chain uses TRBV7-8 and TRBJ2-5, with D perhaps TRBD1 or TRBD2 (6 bases each). CDR3 size: 14 residues. The germline gives CDR1 SGHVS, CDR2 FQNEAQ. V was pared by 5 bases and J by 2 bases, with 12 bases between. CDR3 protein: CASSPLGGQETQYF. The CDR3 DNA reads as TGTGCCAGCAGCCCGCTAGGGGGGCAAGAGACCCAGTACTTC.

This clonotype showed up just a few times. The CDR3 region is CASSLKGSYQPQHF. As DNA, the CDR3 is TGTGCCAGCAGCTTGAAGGGGTCCTATCAGCCCCAGCATTTT. J is TRBJ1-5 and V is TRBV5-4, with D maybe TRBD1 (5 bases). Germline-derived CDR1 and CDR2 are SGHNT and YYREEE (reference sequence). The CDR3 is 14 amino acids. V was pared by 1 base and J by 5 bases, with 10 bases between.

The chain recombines TRBV30 with TRBJ1-5; a possible D gene is TRBD1 (6 bases). Germline CDR1 and CDR2: GTSNPN and SVGIG (reference sequence). This CDR3 spans 15 amino acids. Trimming stripped 2 bases from V and 3 bases from J, with 14 bases between. CDR3 bases: TGTGCCTGGAGTCCCCGACAGGTTATCAATCAGCCCCAGCATTTT. This gives the protein CAWSPRQVINQPQHF.

The rearrangement joins TRBV5-4 to TRBJ2-2, with D possibly matching TRBD1 (5 bases). The CDR3 is 15 residues long. Trimming removed 6 bases from V and 0 bases from J, with 12 bases in between. Germline V gives CDR1 SGHNT, CDR2 YYREEE (reference sequence). In nucleotides, the CDR3 is TGTGCCAGCAACCCGGACATCTCGAACACCGGGGAGCTGTTTTTT. This codes for CASNPDISNTGELFF.

The genes are TRBV11-3 and TRBJ2-3; 9 bases align to TRBD2. Germline lookup yields CDR1 SGHNT and CDR2 YENEEA. The CDR3 is 14 amino acids. V trimming: 5 bases; J trimming: 1 base; junction bases outside the gene matches: 1. For the CDR3, the DNA is TGTGCCAGCAGCCGGACTAGCGGCACAGATACGCAGTATTTT. Amino acids: CASSRTSGTDTQYF.

The chain has TRBV29-1 and TRBJ1-5; D is undetermined. The V and J ends lost 6 bases and 3 bases respectively, with 9 bases between them. This CDR3 is 12 amino acids long. Germline V lookup: CDR1 SQVTM, CDR2 ANQGSEA. The CDR3: CSVLVDNQPQHF. As DNA, the CDR3 is TGCAGCGTATTGGTGGACAATCAGCCCCAGCATTTT.

The chain uses TRBV19 and TRBJ2-7; TRBD1 matches 7 bases. Trimming took 5 bases from V and 0 from J; bases not matched to a gene: 4. The CDR3 sequence is 14 residues long. The germline V gene has CDR1 LNHDA and CDR2 SQIVND (reference sequence). CDR3 sequence reads: CASSVQGSSYEQYF. In DNA, the CDR3 is TGTGCCAGTAGTGTACAGGGGAGCTCCTACGAGCAGTACTTC.

The V gene is TRBV7-3, the J gene TRBJ2-1; D call uncertain. This CDR3 has 14 residues. Germline V gives CDR1 SGHTA, CDR2 FQGTGA. Between the trimmed V and J ends, which lost 2 bases and 4 bases, there was a span of 9 bases. CDR3 sequence: CASSLDPIYNEQFF. DNA of the CDR3: TGTGCCAGCAGCTTAGACCCGATTTACAATGAGCAGTTCTTC.

This clonotype was seen once. The chain is built from TRBV11-2 and TRBJ2-7; TRBD2 aligns across 8 bases. Germline values: CDR1 SGHAT, CDR2 FQNNGV. Unmatched junction bases numbered 10, after V lost 6 bases and J lost 6 bases. There are 14 residues in the CDR3. This CDR3 is CASRTPRGGGEQYF. In DNA, the CDR3 is TGTGCCAGCAGGACCCCACGGGGGGGCGGCGAGCAGTACTTC.

The chain uses TRBV2 and TRBJ2-7; D is perhaps TRBD1 (6 bases). Per germline, CDR1 SNHLY and CDR2 FYNNEI. Trimming shortened V by 0 bases and J by 4 bases, and 13 bases separated the two germline ends. The CDR3 is made up of 15 amino acids. The CDR3: CASSEAKQGRYEQYF. In nucleotides, the CDR3 is TGTGCCAGCAGTGAAGCGAAACAGGGTAGATACGAGCAGTACTTC.